The next 10 T cell receptor beta chains were all read from a single sample in a study of blood T cells in healthy people across ages (dated by TCRdb to about 2015). The library relied on 5' RACE. The listed sequencing device is Illumina HiSeq 2500. A second PCR of about 6 to 11 cycles was run with a J-beta primer mix and a sample-barcoded 5' primer. The raw public data were reprocessed by TCRdb itself: fastp quality trimming at Q25, MiXCR clonotype calling, in-frame beta chains only. Rows are combined by CDR3 protein, so each entry shows the most common genes and DNA. The sample includes roughly 1,500,000 distinct CDR3 sequences, with around 35% observed a single time. Clones ranked in the top ten supply approximately 10% of the sample. Sequences were obtained from blood. The receptors shown here come from a woman in her 30s in good health.

The CDR3 spells CASHPGGGADYGYTF. In nucleotides, the CDR3 is TGTGCCAGCCACCCAGGGGGGGGCGCGGACTATGGCTACACCTTC. The rearrangement joins TRBV27 to TRBJ1-2, with 7 bases fitting TRBD1. The CDR3 extends over 15 amino acids. Germline CDR1 reads MNHEY; CDR2 reads SMNVEV (reference sequence). V dropped 8 bases and J dropped 3; count of bases not matched to a gene: 12.

The table lists this clonotype with many counts. V gene TRBV12-3 or TRBV12-4 combines with J gene TRBJ1-1, with unresolved D. Between the trimmed V and J ends, which lost 6 bases and 5 bases, there was a span of 13 bases. The CDR3 runs to 13 residues. The CDR3 DNA reads TGTGCCAGCAGCGACGGACCTAGTACTGAAGCTTTCTTT. Translated: CASSDGPSTEAFF.

The chain joins TRBV7-3 to TRBJ2-2; D is ambiguous. The CDR3 consists of 13 residues. V lost 5 bases to trimming and J lost 7 bases, with 11 bases between them. Germline CDR1 is SGHTA and CDR2 is FQGTGA. The DNA of the CDR3 is TGTGCCAGCAGCCCCTACCCCGTCGGGGAGCTGTTTTTT. Residues: CASSPYPVGELFF.

The chain is built from TRBV5-1 and TRBJ2-1, with a possible D match to TRBD2 (7 bases). The CDR3 totals 16 residues. Germline V CDR1 and CDR2: SGHRS, YFSETQ. V was cut by 6 bases and J by 3 bases, with 19 bases left in between. DNA of the CDR3: TGCGCCAGCACCGAGGCAGGCGGGGGCGTCTACAATGAGCAGTTCTTC. Residues: CASTEAGGGVYNEQFF.

This clonotype was counted a few times. V usage is TRBV25-1 and J usage is TRBJ2-5; D is uncertain. Germline V gives CDR1 MGHDK, CDR2 SYGVNS. The CDR3 loop spans 11 amino acids. The V and J ends lost 4 bases and 5 bases respectively, with 5 bases between them. The CDR3: CASSVDETQYF. CDR3 DNA: TGTGCCAGCAGTGTGGACGAGACCCAGTACTTC.

This clonotype was seen once. The rearrangement links TRBV9 to TRBJ2-6; D gene ambiguous. Germline V CDR1 and CDR2: SGDLS, YYNGEE. V lost 0 bases, J lost 0 bases, and 7 bases lay in between. CDR3 length: 16 residues. The CDR3 spells CASSVGGNSGANVLTF. In nucleotides, the CDR3 is TGTGCCAGCAGCGTAGGGGGAAACTCTGGGGCCAACGTCCTGACTTTC.

This chain links TRBV27 with TRBJ2-2; the D call may be TRBD1 or TRBD2 (6 bases each). This CDR3 has 15 amino acids. From germline, CDR1 is MNHEY and CDR2 SMNVEV (reference sequence). V was clipped by 5 bases and J by 1 base, with 11 bases between them. This chain's CDR3 is CASSRGVGNTGELFF. CDR3 coding DNA: TGTGCCAGCAGTAGGGGGGTAGGGAACACCGGGGAGCTGTTTTTT.

The chain joins TRBV7-3 to TRBJ2-3; D is unresolved. The CDR3 has 15 amino acids. V lost 5 bases to trimming and J lost 0 bases, with 12 bases between them. Germline V lookup: CDR1 SGHTA, CDR2 FQGTGA. Written as DNA, the CDR3 is TGTGCCAGCAGCCTACGTCCCGGGAGCACAGATACGCAGTATTTT. This sequence encodes CASSLRPGSTDTQYF.

Only one count was recorded for this clonotype. This rearrangement joins TRBV5-6 to TRBJ2-3; TRBD2 aligns across 10 bases. The V segment lost 0 bases and the J segment 4 bases; nucleotides outside the gene matches: 11. The CDR3 is 18 residues long. Germline V lookup: CDR1 SGHDT, CDR2 YYEEEE. CDR3 amino acids: CASSLEAAGGKWADTQYF. The CDR3 DNA reads as TGTGCCAGCAGCTTGGAGGCAGCGGGGGGGAAATGGGCAGATACGCAGTATTTT.

This chain links TRBV27 with TRBJ2-7, with TRBD2 matching 15 bases. The germline V gene encodes CDR1 MNHEY and CDR2 SMNVEV (reference sequence). This CDR3 has 17 residues. V lost 3 bases and J lost 6; bases outside the gene matches: 9. This CDR3 is CASSLLPPGLAGGEQYF. In nucleotides, the CDR3 is TGTGCCAGCAGTTTGCTCCCCCCGGGACTAGCGGGAGGCGAGCAGTACTTC.